This paragraph covers one T cell receptor (beta chain) sequence. The protocol was immunoSEQ multiplex PCR, while the TCRdb copy is restricted to in-frame clones and leaves out a portion. This table has 120,000 or so clones, around 79% appearing once. The data were obtained in a study of blood T cell repertoires in COVID-19. Germline V gene sequence: CDR1 SNHLY, CDR2 FYNNEI. V was pared by 0 bases and J by 4 bases, with 1 base of the junction left unmatched. This CDR3 is 14 amino acids long. This TCR was sampled from a woman older than 75 with active or convalescent COVID-19. The sequenced sample consisted of peripheral blood. The V gene is TRBV2, the J gene TRBJ2-3, with 7 nucleotides matching TRBD1. CDR3 loop: CASSEADRPDTQYF. The CDR3 DNA follows: TGTGCCAGCAGTGAAGCGGACAGGCCAGATACGCAGTATTTT.